Presented here are 6 T cell receptor beta chains from one specimen sequenced in a study of T cell responses to AZD1222 COVID-19 vaccine. The table came from immunoSEQ multiplex PCR; TCRdb's copy has only in-frame clones and leaves some out. The data contain about 97,000 clones, about 88% of them singletons. The input for sequencing was peripheral blood, taken on day 0 of AZD1222 vaccination. The receptor set was obtained from an adult in good health.

The rearrangement uses TRBV19 and TRBJ1-2; TRBD1 matches 9 bases. Germline lookup yields CDR1 LNHDA and CDR2 SQIVND (reference sequence). The CDR3 is 15 amino acids. Trimming at V came to 4 bases and at J to 4 bases, leaving 7 bases not matched to a gene. The CDR3 sequence: CASSTLGQGGYGYTF. DNA of the CDR3: TGTGCCAGTAGTACCTTGGGACAGGGAGGCTATGGCTACACCTTC.

The rearrangement uses TRBV7-9 and TRBJ1-2; perhaps TRBD1 as D (6 bases). Germline V gives CDR1 SEHNR, CDR2 FQNEAQ (reference sequence). V lost 3 bases and J 8 bases, leaving 13 bases between the germline ends. The CDR3 is made up of 13 amino acids. CDR3 sequence reads: CASSLTQGSGYTF. CDR3 bases: TGTGCCAGCAGCTTGACGCAGGGGAGCGGCTACACCTTC. Looking up the rest from reference TRBV7-9 and TRBJ1-2 gives the full variable domain: DTGVSQNPRHKITKRGQNVTFRCDPISEHNRLYWYRQTLGQGPEFLTYFQNEAQLEKSRLLSDRFSAERPKGSFSTLEIQRTEQGDSAMYLCASSLTQGSGYTFGSGTRLTVV.

The chain carries TRBV18 and TRBJ1-2; D unclear. V lost 2 bases and J 3 bases, leaving 16 bases between the germline ends. Germline V lookup: CDR1 KGHSH, CDR2 LQKENI. The CDR3 is 16 amino acids. CDR3 DNA: TGTGCCAGCTCACCAGACACCGGGCCCAAATACTATGGCTACACCTTC. Its protein is CASSPDTGPKYYGYTF.

The chain employs TRBV2 and TRBJ2-5, with TRBD2 matching over 11 bases. The CDR3 extends over 16 amino acids. The ends lost 6 bases at V and 10 bases at J; junction bases unmatched: 16. Germline CDR1 reads SNHLY; CDR2 reads FYNNEI. The CDR3 here is CASRTPGLAALEGQYF. In DNA form, the CDR3 reads TGTGCCAGCAGGACCCCGGGACTAGCGGCGCTCGAAGGCCAGTACTTC.

The chain joins TRBV9 to TRBJ1-4; 9 bases are shared with TRBD1. V lost 4 bases, J lost 5 bases, and 6 bases stayed unmatched. CDR1 is SGDLS and CDR2 is YYNGEE in the germline V gene. The CDR3 runs 15 residues. The CDR3 nucleotides are TGTGCCAGCAGCCCCTGGACAGGGGACAATGAAAAACTGTTTTTT. This translates into CASSPWTGDNEKLFF.

The V call is TRBV28, the J call TRBJ1-4, with 11 bases lining up with TRBD1. V lost 6 bases, J lost 9 bases, and 9 bases stayed unmatched. Germline values: CDR1 MDHEN, CDR2 SYDVKM. There are 15 residues in the CDR3. The CDR3 bases are TGTGCCAGCAGCCCAAGGACAGGGGGCGGAAAAAAACTGTTTTTT. The encoded protein is CASSPRTGGGKKLFF.